The 29 T cell receptor beta chains listed next were all sequenced from one sample in a study of regulatory T cells in long-lasting Graves disease. Assembly of TCR beta libraries relied on iRepertoire HTBI primers together with Arm-PCR of CDR3 regions. MiXCR, run by TCRdb on the multiplex PCR reads, gives a single entry per CDR3 protein. The repertoire consists of around 500,000 distinct CDR3 sequences, with about 16% occurring once and the leading ten covering roughly 25%. Indicated time point: newly diagnosed GD, antithyroid drugs for less than 3 months. Extracted PBMC RNA gave rise to the TCR library. The sample was also reused in another study, on T cells in Graves' hyperthyroidism and ophthalmopathy.

This sample comprised peripheral blood mononuclear cells (PBMCs), obtained at new diagnosis, from a patient treated with antithyroid drugs. The receptors come from a woman aged 35-60 years with Graves disease.

V is TRBV3-1 and J is TRBJ2-3; D might be TRBD2 (6 bases). V was cut by 0 bases and J by 0 bases, with 16 bases left in between. From germline, CDR1 is LGHDT and CDR2 YNNKEL (reference sequence). CDR3 size: 18 residues. In DNA form, the CDR3 reads TGTGCCAGCAGCCAAGAATTTCGGGCGGGAACTAGCACAGATACGCAGTATTTT. It encodes CASSQEFRAGTSTDTQYF.

CDR3 sequence reads: CASSEWKGGHTEAFF. CDR3 sequence (DNA): TGTGCCAGCAGTGAATGGAAAGGGGGCCATACTGAAGCTTTCTTT. The chain recombines TRBV25-1 with TRBJ1-1; 7 bases match TRBD1. This CDR3 spans 15 amino acids. Germline values: CDR1 MGHDK, CDR2 SYGVNS. Losses at the gene ends were 1 base for V and 5 bases for J; bases not matched to a gene: 7.

This clonotype was found many times. V gene TRBV12-3 or TRBV12-4 combines with J gene TRBJ2-3, with D maybe TRBD1 (5 bases). V dropped 0 bases and J dropped 1 base, with 5 bases sitting between them. This CDR3 spans 14 amino acids. CDR3 sequence reads: CASSLARGTDTQYF. The CDR3 bases are TGTGCCAGCAGTTTAGCCAGGGGCACAGATACGCAGTATTTT.

In its sample, this clonotype was seen a few times. V usage is TRBV3-1 and J usage is TRBJ2-7; D might be TRBD1 (5 bases). This CDR3 comprises 17 residues. Trimming removed 5 bases at V and 1 base at J, with 21 bases between. Germline V gene data show CDR1 as LGHDT and CDR2 as YNNKEL (reference sequence). The CDR3 here is CASSNSSQGTWSYEQYF. DNA of the CDR3: TGTGCCAGCAGCAATTCAAGCCAGGGAACGTGGTCCTACGAGCAGTACTTC.

The table lists this clonotype with many counts. V and J are TRBV7-9 and TRBJ2-7; D is tentatively TRBD1 or TRBD2 (6 bases each). The CDR3 consists of 15 residues. Germline CDR1 is SEHNR and CDR2 is FQNEAQ (reference sequence). The germline V and J ends were trimmed by 5 bases and 2 bases, with 16 bases remaining between them. For the CDR3, the DNA is TGTGCCAGCAGCCCCAACGCGGGGACACCCTACGAGCAGTACTTC. Residues: CASSPNAGTPYEQYF.

The rearrangement uses TRBV5-6 and TRBJ2-7, with D possibly TRBD2 on 5 matching bases. V was pared by 0 bases and J by 6 bases, with 19 bases between. CDR1 and CDR2 from the germline V gene are SGHDT and YYEEEE. The CDR3 is made up of 16 amino acids. Here the CDR3 reads CASSLERRLALSEQYF. DNA for the CDR3: TGTGCCAGCAGCTTGGAGCGGCGGCTAGCCCTAAGCGAGCAGTACTTC.

This clonotype was recorded at least ten times. The chain carries TRBV3-1 and TRBJ2-1; D tentatively fits TRBD1 or TRBD2 (5 bases each). The germline V and J ends were trimmed by 1 base and 9 bases, with 10 bases remaining between them. In germline, CDR1 is LGHDT, CDR2 YNNKEL (reference sequence). The CDR3 contains 13 residues. CDR3 loop: CASSQGDGSEQFF. The CDR3 DNA reads TGTGCCAGCAGCCAAGGGGACGGATCTGAGCAGTTCTTC.

The rearrangement uses TRBV7-3 and TRBJ2-3; no clear D. Per the germline V gene, CDR1 is SGHTA and CDR2 is FQGTGA. There are 15 residues in the CDR3. V lost 3 bases and J 1 base, leaving 11 bases between the germline ends. The CDR3 bases are TGTGCCAGCAGCTTGGCGTCTCAGGGCACAGATACGCAGTATTTT. Translation gives CASSLASQGTDTQYF. Together with reference TRBV7-3 and TRBJ2-3, the CDR3 gives the full variable domain: GAGVSQTPSNKVTEKGKYVELRCDPISGHTALYWYRQSLGQGPEFLIYFQGTGAADDSGLPNDRFFAVRPEGSVSTLKIQRTERGDSAVYLCASSLASQGTDTQYFGPGTRLTVL.

This sequence joins TRBV6-5 and TRBJ2-5, with TRBD2 matching 12 bases. Germline CDR1 MNHEY, CDR2 SVGAGI. The CDR3 consists of 16 residues. J gave up 4 bases and V 3 bases, and 6 bases lay outside the gene matches. The CDR3 DNA follows: TGTGCCAGCAGTTATCTAGCGGGGGGGGGGGTAGAGACCCAGTACTTC. Residues: CASSYLAGGGVETQYF.

The rearrangement links TRBV4-1 to TRBJ1-1; no clear D. Germline loops: CDR1 MGHRA, CDR2 YSYEKL. The V and J ends lost 7 bases and 3 bases respectively, with 18 bases between them. CDR3 length: 15 residues. The CDR3 sequence: CASTPMLDTYTEAFF. DNA of the CDR3: TGCGCCAGCACGCCTATGCTCGACACCTACACTGAAGCTTTCTTT.

This clonotype has a count of ten or more. The chain uses TRBV13 and TRBJ1-4; D unclear. Trimming shortened V by 5 bases and J by 6 bases, and 13 bases separated the two germline ends. The CDR3 runs to 14 residues. CDR1 and CDR2 from the germline V gene are PRHDT and FYEKMQ (reference sequence). CDR3 bases: TGTGCCAGCAGCCTCTTTGGCACGGATGAAAAACTGTTTTTT. Translating it yields CASSLFGTDEKLFF. The whole variable domain, remainder taken from reference TRBV13 and TRBJ1-4, is AAGVIQSPRHLIKEKRETATLKCYPIPRHDTVYWYQQGPGQDPQFLISFYEKMQSDKGSIPDRFSAQQFSDYHSELNMSSLELGDSALYFCASSLFGTDEKLFFGSGTQLSVL.

This clonotype was found many times. At one of its ends the junction is not consistent with the germline gene, which may arise from a read error. The J gene is TRBJ1-4, the V gene TRBV5-1; D unclear. Germline values: CDR1 SGHRS, CDR2 YFSETQ. The CDR3 is made up of 13 amino acids. The CDR3 region is CASSLATNEKLFF. CDR3 bases: TGTGCCAGCAGTCTCGCAACTAATGAAAAACTGTTTTTT.

The chain recombines TRBV7-8 with TRBJ1-2; D remains ambiguous. V lost 5 bases and J lost 5, with 12 bases in between. There are 13 residues in the CDR3. The germline V gene has CDR1 SGHVS and CDR2 FQNEAQ. DNA for the CDR3: TGTGCCAGCAGCCTTCTCCGACCTTATGGCTACACCTTC. It encodes CASSLLRPYGYTF.

The table lists this clonotype with many counts. J is TRBJ2-5 and V is TRBV5-1; 11 bases are a match to TRBD1. CDR1 and CDR2 from the germline V gene are SGHRS and YFSETQ. Trimming cost V 5 bases and J 4 bases; bases outside gene matches: 1. The CDR3 spans 13 residues. CDR3 in amino acids: CASRDRGRETQYF. For the CDR3, the DNA is TGCGCCAGCAGGGACAGGGGGCGAGAGACCCAGTACTTC.

The chain combines TRBV27 with TRBJ1-5, with a weak D call TRBD1 (5 bases). Per germline, CDR1 MNHEY and CDR2 SMNVEV (reference sequence). This CDR3 is 13 amino acids long. The ends were cut back, 3 bases at V and 3 bases at J, with 6 bases in the middle. For the CDR3, the DNA is TGTGCCAGCAGTTTCAGGGTCAATCAGCCCCAGCATTTT. It is translated as CASSFRVNQPQHF.

This clonotype appeared many times. V gene TRBV30 combines with J gene TRBJ1-2; 8 bases match TRBD1. CDR1 is GTSNPN and CDR2 is SVGIG in the germline V gene (reference sequence). Trimming cost V 4 bases and J 6 bases; bases outside gene matches: 7. The CDR3 length is 13 residues. The CDR3: CAWTLGQGNGYTF. CDR3 DNA sequence: TGTGCCTGGACCCTTGGACAGGGCAATGGCTACACCTTC.

The table lists this clonotype with many counts. The chain combines TRBV9 with TRBJ1-1, with D maybe TRBD1 (5 bases). CDR1 is SGDLS and CDR2 is YYNGEE in the germline V gene. With 0 bases removed from V and 0 bases from J, the gap between germline ends came to 9 bases. The CDR3 spans 15 residues. This CDR3 is CASSVGGLLNTEAFF. CDR3 bases: TGTGCCAGCAGCGTAGGGGGACTTTTGAACACTGAAGCTTTCTTT.

About this clonotype: A much larger clone differs by one base, so this may be a read error. The chain has TRBV6-6 and TRBJ1-6, with a weak D call TRBD1 (5 bases). Germline V gene lookup returns CDR1 MNHNY and CDR2 SVGAGI (reference sequence). This CDR3 is 16 amino acids long. CDR3 amino acids: CASGYSTRGTSFTLHF. The CDR3 DNA is TGTGCCAGCGGTTACTCGACAAGGGGCACGAGTTTCACCCTCCACTTT.

The chain carries TRBV10-3 and TRBJ1-1; unclear D gene. This CDR3 is 13 amino acids long. Germline CDR1 reads ENHRY; CDR2 reads SYGVKD. Trimming pared 4 bases from V and 1 base from J, leaving 7 bases between. CDR3 protein: CAISGQENTEAFF. The CDR3 coding sequence is TGTGCCATCAGTGGTCAGGAGAACACTGAAGCTTTCTTT.

This clonotype came up many times. V gene TRBV11-1 combines with J gene TRBJ1-1; no firm D call. V lost 7 bases, J lost 4 bases, and 16 bases lay in between. There are 14 residues in the CDR3. Germline V CDR1 and CDR2: SGHAT, FQDESV (reference sequence). The CDR3 region has the DNA TGTGCCAGCACCCGGCGGGGTTGGGTCACTGAAGCTTTCTTT. It specifies CASTRRGWVTEAFF.

This clonotype showed up many times. The J gene is TRBJ1-1, the V gene TRBV3-1; D is uncertain. Germline CDR1 and CDR2: LGHDT and YNNKEL (reference sequence). V was pared by 4 bases and J by 4 bases, with 10 bases between. The CDR3 has 13 residues. The CDR3 spells CASSPIVSTEAFF. For the CDR3, the DNA is TGTGCCAGCAGCCCTATAGTTAGCACTGAAGCTTTCTTT.

The sample holds many counts of this clonotype. The CDR3 region is CASSPGRAVNTEAFF. The CDR3 DNA follows: TGTGCCAGCTCACCGGGAAGGGCGGTGAACACTGAAGCTTTCTTT. The chain links TRBV18 to TRBJ1-1; D is ambiguous. Germline loops: CDR1 KGHSH, CDR2 LQKENI. The CDR3 sequence is 15 residues long. The V gene lost 3 bases and the J gene lost 0 bases, with 11 bases spanning the gap.

Many counts were recorded for this clonotype. V and J are TRBV6-5 and TRBJ2-7; a possible D gene is TRBD2 (7 bases). Trimming took off 2 bases at V and 5 bases at J, with 13 bases between the two ends. Germline V CDR1 and CDR2: MNHEY, SVGAGI. The CDR3 totals 14 residues. The DNA for the CDR3 is TGTGCCAGCAGTTACCGGGGGGCCCCTGACGAGCAGTACTTC. Protein sequence: CASSYRGAPDEQYF.

This clonotype was seen repeatedly, ten times or more. V gene TRBV5-6 combines with J gene TRBJ2-5; the D call may be TRBD1 or TRBD2 (5 bases each). Germline V CDR1 and CDR2: SGHDT, YYEEEE. The CDR3 has 13 amino acids. Trimming removed 4 bases from V and 5 bases from J, with 12 bases in between. The CDR3 DNA reads TGTGCCAGCAGCCGGGGCAGGGCGGAGACCCAGTACTTC. This translates into CASSRGRAETQYF.

This clonotype was found a few times. The genes are TRBV10-3 and TRBJ1-6, with 10 bases aligning to TRBD1. The CDR3 consists of 15 residues. Per the germline V gene, CDR1 is ENHRY and CDR2 is SYGVKD. V dropped 5 bases and J dropped 9; count of bases not matched to a gene: 7. CDR3 in DNA: TGTGCCATCAGTAGCGGACAGGGGGATGGTTCACCCCTCCACTTT. Translating it yields CAISSGQGDGSPLHF.

This clonotype came up many times. The chain employs TRBV5-1 and TRBJ2-6; D unclear. Looked up from germline, CDR1 is SGHRS and CDR2 is YFSETQ. The CDR3 consists of 15 residues. Between the trimmed V and J ends, which lost 4 bases and 2 bases, there was a span of 10 bases. DNA for the CDR3: TGCGCCAGCAGCCCGCCCCGGGCTGGGGCCAACGTCCTGACTTTC. This encodes CASSPPRAGANVLTF.

This clonotype was seen ten or more times. The chain employs TRBV6-9 and TRBJ1-3; a possible D gene is TRBD1 (5 bases). Trimming stripped 2 bases from V and 6 bases from J, with 8 bases between. From germline, CDR1 is MNHGY and CDR2 SVAAGI. The CDR3 sequence is 13 residues long. In nucleotides, the CDR3 is TGTGCCAGCAGTTATGGAGGGGAAAACACCATATATTTT. Its protein is CASSYGGENTIYF.

This clonotype was observed many times. V usage is TRBV28 and J usage is TRBJ2-3, with 15 bases that match TRBD2. The CDR3 has 17 residues. V dropped 5 bases and J dropped 5; count of bases not matched to a gene: 8. CDR1 is MDHEN and CDR2 is SYDVKM in the germline V gene. The CDR3 sequence: CASSTLGLAGGIDTQYF. CDR3 bases: TGTGCCAGCAGTACCCTAGGACTAGCGGGGGGGATAGATACGCAGTATTTT.

This clonotype was counted at least ten times. In nucleotides, the CDR3 is TGTGCCAGCAGCCGGGACGGAGATACTGAAGCTTTCTTT. It is translated as CASSRDGDTEAFF. The J gene is TRBJ1-1, the V gene TRBV7-3, with D possibly being TRBD1 (5 bases). Germline V lookup: CDR1 SGHTA, CDR2 FQGTGA. The CDR3 consists of 13 residues. The V gene lost 5 bases and the J gene lost 5 bases, with 12 bases spanning the gap.